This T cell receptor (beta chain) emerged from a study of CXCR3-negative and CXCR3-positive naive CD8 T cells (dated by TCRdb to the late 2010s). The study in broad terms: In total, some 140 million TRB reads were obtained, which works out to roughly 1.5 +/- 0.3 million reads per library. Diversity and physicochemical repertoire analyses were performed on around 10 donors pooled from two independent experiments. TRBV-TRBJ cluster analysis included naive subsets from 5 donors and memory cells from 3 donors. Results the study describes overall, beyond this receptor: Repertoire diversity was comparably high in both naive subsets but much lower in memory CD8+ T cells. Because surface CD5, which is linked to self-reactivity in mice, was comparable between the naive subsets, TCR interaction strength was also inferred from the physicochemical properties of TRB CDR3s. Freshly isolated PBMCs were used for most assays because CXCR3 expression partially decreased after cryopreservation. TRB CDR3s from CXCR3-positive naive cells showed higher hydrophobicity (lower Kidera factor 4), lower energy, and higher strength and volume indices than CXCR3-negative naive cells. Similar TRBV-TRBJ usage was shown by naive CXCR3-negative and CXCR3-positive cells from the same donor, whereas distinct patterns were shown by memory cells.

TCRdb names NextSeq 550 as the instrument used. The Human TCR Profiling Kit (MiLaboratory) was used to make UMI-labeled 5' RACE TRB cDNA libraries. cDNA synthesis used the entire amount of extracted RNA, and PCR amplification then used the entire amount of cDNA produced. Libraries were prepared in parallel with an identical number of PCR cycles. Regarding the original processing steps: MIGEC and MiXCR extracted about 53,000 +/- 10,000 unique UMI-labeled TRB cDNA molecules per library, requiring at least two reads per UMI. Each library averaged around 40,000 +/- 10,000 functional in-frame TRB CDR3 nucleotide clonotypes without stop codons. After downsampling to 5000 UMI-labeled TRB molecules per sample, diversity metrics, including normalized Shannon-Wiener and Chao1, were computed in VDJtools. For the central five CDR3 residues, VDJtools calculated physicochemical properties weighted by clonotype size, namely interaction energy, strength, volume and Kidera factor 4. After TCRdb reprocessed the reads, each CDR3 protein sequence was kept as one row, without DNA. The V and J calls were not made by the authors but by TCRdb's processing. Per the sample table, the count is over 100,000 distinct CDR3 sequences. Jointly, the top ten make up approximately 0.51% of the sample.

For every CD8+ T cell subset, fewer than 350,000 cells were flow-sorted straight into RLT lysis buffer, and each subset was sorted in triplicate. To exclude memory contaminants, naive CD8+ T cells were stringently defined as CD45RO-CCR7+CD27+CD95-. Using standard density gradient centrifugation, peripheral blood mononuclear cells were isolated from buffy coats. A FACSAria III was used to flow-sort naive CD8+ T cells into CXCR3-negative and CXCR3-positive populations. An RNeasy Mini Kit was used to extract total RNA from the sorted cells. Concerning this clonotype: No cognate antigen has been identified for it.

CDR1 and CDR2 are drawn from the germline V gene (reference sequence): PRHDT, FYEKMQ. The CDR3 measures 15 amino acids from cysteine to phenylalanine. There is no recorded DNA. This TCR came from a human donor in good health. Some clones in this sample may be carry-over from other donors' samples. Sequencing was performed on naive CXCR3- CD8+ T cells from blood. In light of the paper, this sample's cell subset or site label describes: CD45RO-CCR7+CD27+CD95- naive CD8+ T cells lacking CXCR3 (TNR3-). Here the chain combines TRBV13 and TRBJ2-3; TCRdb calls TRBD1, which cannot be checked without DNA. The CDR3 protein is CASSFPRPSTDTQYF.